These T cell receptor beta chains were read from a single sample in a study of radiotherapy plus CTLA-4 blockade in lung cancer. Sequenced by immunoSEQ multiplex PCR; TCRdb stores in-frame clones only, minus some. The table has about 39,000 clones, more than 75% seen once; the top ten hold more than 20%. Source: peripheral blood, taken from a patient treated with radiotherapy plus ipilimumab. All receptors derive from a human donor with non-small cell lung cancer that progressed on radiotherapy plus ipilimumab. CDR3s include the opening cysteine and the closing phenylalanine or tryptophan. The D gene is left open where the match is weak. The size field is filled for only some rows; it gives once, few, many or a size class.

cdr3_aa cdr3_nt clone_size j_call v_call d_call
CAISRDRENTEAFF TGTGCCATCAGTCGGGACAGGGAAAACACTGAAGCTTTCTTT few TRBJ1-1 TRBV10-3 TRBD1
CASSDRVNQPQHF TGTGCCAGCAGTGACAGGGTTAATCAGCCCCAGCATTTT NA TRBJ1-5 TRBV2 NA
CASGVGGRRDEQFF TGTGCTAGTGGTGTCGGTGGCCGGCGGGATGAGCAGTTCTTC once TRBJ2-1 TRBV12-5 NA
CASSGSAGRVNIQYF TGCGCCAGCAGTGGATCAGCGGGGAGGGTAAACATTCAGTACTTC NA TRBJ2-4 TRBV10-1 TRBD2
CASSPTSGGMDTQYF TGTGCCAGCAGCCCGACTAGCGGGGGGATGGATACGCAGTATTTT NA TRBJ2-3 TRBV7-2 TRBD2
CASSDPGTEAFF TGTGCCAGCAGTGATCCGGGCACTGAAGCTTTCTTT NA TRBJ1-1 TRBV6-5 NA
CASRTGGPEAFF TGCGCCAGCAGGACAGGGGGCCCGGAAGCTTTCTTT NA TRBJ1-1 TRBV10-2 TRBD1
CASSLTYAGGYNEQFF TGTGCCAGCAGCTTAACTTATGCGGGGGGGTACAATGAGCAGTTCTTC NA TRBJ2-1 TRBV7-3 TRBD2
CASSQTGAFFGTQYF TGCGCCAGCAGCCAAACAGGGGCCTTCTTCGGTACGCAGTATTTT NA TRBJ2-3 TRBV5-1 TRBD1
CASGASLQENRHRGAVF TGTGCTAGTGGTGCAAGCCTCCAAGAGAATCGACACCGGGGAGCTGTTTTT NA TRBJ2-2 TRBV12-5 NA
CASSPPNSFGTTTYEQYF TGTGCCAGCTCACCACCGAATTCCTTTGGGACAACTACCTACGAGCAGTACTTC NA TRBJ2-7 TRBV18 NA
CASRPGTANTEAFF TGCGCCAGCAGACCGGGGACAGCGAACACTGAAGCTTTCTTT NA TRBJ1-1 TRBV5-1 TRBD1
CASSQRTSGGAVEQFF TGCGCCAGCAGCCAGAGGACTAGCGGGGGGGCCGTTGAGCAGTTCTTC NA TRBJ2-1 TRBV4-1 TRBD2
CASSLGARNFNSPLHF TGTGCCAGCAGCTTGGGGGCAAGGAATTTTAATTCACCCCTCCACTTT NA TRBJ1-6 TRBV5-6 NA
CASSIRPGLAGPTGELFF TGTGCCAGCAGCATAAGACCGGGACTAGCGGGGCCCACCGGGGAGCTGTTTTTT NA TRBJ2-2 TRBV7-8 TRBD2
CARRPGGVNTEAFF TGTGCCAGAAGGCCCGGAGGGGTGAACACTGAAGCTTTCTTT NA TRBJ1-1 TRBV5-3 NA